A selection of T cell receptor beta chains follows, all from one sample in a study of blood T cell repertoires in COVID-19. Generated by immunoSEQ multiplex PCR, the TCRdb table keeps only in-frame clones and is missing some. In the table there are 150,000 to 200,000 clones, 85% to 90% of which are singletons. Sequenced material: peripheral blood. These receptors all stem from a man between 35 and 55 years old with active or convalescent COVID-19. Each CDR3 is given with its conserved first and last residue. D genes are given only for firm matches. Size is stated for part of the rows, as once, few or many counts, or as a class when the clone is expanded.

cdr3_nt cdr3_aa v_call clone_size d_call j_call
TGTGCCAGCAGTTTTGGGCGAGACAATGAGCAGTTCTTC CASSFGRDNEQFF TRBV12-3/TRBV12-4 . . TRBJ2-1
TGTGCCAGCACCAGTTCCTACAATGAGCAGTTCTTC CASTSSYNEQFF TRBV9 . . TRBJ2-1
TGTGCCAGCACCCCGGACAGTCGTGCCTTCCGTGGCTACACCTTC CASTPDSRAFRGYTF TRBV3-1/TRBV3-2 . . TRBJ1-2
TGCGCCAGCAGCTTGGGGGGGACTGACACCGGGGAGCTGTTTTTT CASSLGGTDTGELFF TRBV5-1 . . TRBJ2-2
TGTGCCAGCAGCGCCCGCAGGGACACTGAAGCTTTCTTT CASSARRDTEAFF TRBV9 . . TRBJ1-1
TGTGCCAGCACCCTGGGGGGAAACTACGAGCAGTACTTC CASTLGGNYEQYF TRBV28 . . TRBJ2-7
TGCAGCGTCACTGGGCGGGGGGCGGCGCGAGCTTTCTTT CSVTGRGAARAFF TRBV29-1 . . TRBJ1-1
TGCGCCAGCAGCCAAAGGGGAGGGCAAGAGACCCAGTACTTC CASSQRGGQETQYF TRBV4-1 . TRBD2 TRBJ2-5
TGTGCCAGCAGCTTGGCCAGGGTGGAGTATGGCTACACCTTC CASSLARVEYGYTF TRBV5-6 . . TRBJ1-2
TGTGCCACCAGTGATGGGGGGTCTGTTTACAATGAGCAGTTCTTC CATSDGGSVYNEQFF TRBV24-1 . . TRBJ2-1
TGTGCCAGCTCACCAAATTCAAATCAGCCCCAGCATTTT CASSPNSNQPQHF TRBV18 . . TRBJ1-5
TGTGCCAGTTTCTACGGGGGAAGCAATCAGCCCCAGCATTTT CASFYGGSNQPQHF TRBV28 few . TRBJ1-5
TGCAGCGTTGGGAGCAGGGATGGAGCAACTAATGAAAAACTGTTTTTT CSVGSRDGATNEKLFF TRBV29-1 once . TRBJ1-4
TGTGCCAGCAGGAAAGAGGGCAGAGGGAACACTGAAGCTTTCTTT CASRKEGRGNTEAFF TRBV27 . . TRBJ1-1
TGTGCCAGTAGACAGACAGGGTCCTGGCAGCCCCAGCATTTT CASRQTGSWQPQHF TRBV19 once TRBD1 TRBJ1-5
TGTGCCAGCTCGCTGACCCCAGGGCCAACTAATGAAAAACTGTTTTTT CASSLTPGPTNEKLFF TRBV18 few . TRBJ1-4
TGTGCCAGCGGACAGGGGTGGAGCTACACCTTC CASGQGWSYTF TRBV19 . TRBD1 TRBJ1-2
TGTGCCAGCAGCTTAGGAGTATCCACCTCTGGAAACACCATATATTTT CASSLGVSTSGNTIYF TRBV11-3 . . TRBJ1-3
TGTGCCTGGAGCCCGGACAGGAACTACGAGCAGTACTTC CAWSPDRNYEQYF TRBV30 . TRBD1 TRBJ2-7
TGCAGCGTACCCTTGACTAGCGGGGGGACCTACAATGAGCAGTTCTTC CSVPLTSGGTYNEQFF TRBV29-1 . TRBD2 TRBJ2-1
TGTGCCAGCAGCCAGGTGTCCGGGGAGCTGTTTTTT CASSQVSGELFF TRBV7-2 . . TRBJ2-2
TGTGCCAGCAGCGTCGGTTCCTACGAGCAGTACTTC CASSVGSYEQYF TRBV5-5 . . TRBJ2-7
TGTGCCAGCAGCTTGGTGACCGCGGATAACACCGGGGAGCTGTTTTTT CASSLVTADNTGELFF TRBV5-5 . . TRBJ2-2
TGTGCCAGCAGCCAAGAATGGACAGGGAGCCCTCATGAGCAGTTCTTC CASSQEWTGSPHEQFF TRBV3-1/TRBV3-2 . TRBD1 TRBJ2-1
TGTGCCAGCAGTGAAGTCGGTGGCTACACCTTC CASSEVGGYTF TRBV6-1 . . TRBJ1-2
TGTGCCAGCAGTAACAGTTACGCCGGGGAGCTGTTTTTT CASSNSYAGELFF TRBV6-5 . . TRBJ2-2
TGTGCCAGCAGTTTTACTAGCGGATACACAGATACGCAGTATTTT CASSFTSGYTDTQYF TRBV2 . TRBD2 TRBJ2-3
TGTGCCAGCAGCTTCCGACAGGGGGGTTCACCCCTCCACTTT CASSFRQGGSPLHF TRBV7-2 . TRBD1 TRBJ1-6
TGTGCCAGTAGAGCCCTCTGGGACAGGGGGCTAATTGGCTACACCTTC CASRALWDRGLIGYTF TRBV19 . TRBD1 TRBJ1-2
TGTGCCAGCAGCTTGGGGCAGAGCAATCAGCCCCAGCATTTT CASSLGQSNQPQHF TRBV5-6 . . TRBJ1-5
TGTGCCAGCAGCTTAGTGACGGGCGGGGGTTACGAGCAGTACTTC CASSLVTGGGYEQYF TRBV7-6 . TRBD2 TRBJ2-7
TGCAGTTCTAAAGGGACAGGGAAATACGAGCAGTACTTC CSSKGTGKYEQYF TRBV29-1 . TRBD1 TRBJ2-7
TGTGCCAGTAGTGTGCGGACGGGACTGAACAATTCACCCCTCCACTTT CASSVRTGLNNSPLHF TRBV19 . . TRBJ1-6
TGCAGTGCTAGTAGTCCAGGGAGGACTGAAGCTTTCTTT CSASSPGRTEAFF TRBV20-1 . . TRBJ1-1
TGTGCCTGGACGGAGCGGTTCGATGAGCAGTTCTTC CAWTERFDEQFF TRBV30 . . TRBJ2-1
TGTGCCAGCAGACGGGACTCTTCAACTAATGAAAAACTGTTTTTT CASRRDSSTNEKLFF TRBV7-9 . . TRBJ1-4
TGCGCCAGCAGCCGCCAAGACAGGCTTCGCTTCATGGAGCAGTACTTC CASSRQDRLRFMEQYF TRBV5-1 . . TRBJ2-7
TGTGCCTGGAGCCACAGGGAAAACTATGGCTACACCTTC CAWSHRENYGYTF TRBV30 . . TRBJ1-2
TGTGCCAGTAGTACCGAGGGAGCCAAACCCACAGATACGCAGTATTTT CASSTEGAKPTDTQYF TRBV19 . . TRBJ2-3
TGTGCCAGCAGTGAAGCACCGGTTAGGAGCTCTGGAAACACCATATATTTT CASSEAPVRSSGNTIYF TRBV6-1 . . TRBJ1-3
TGTGCCTCTTCGAGGGGGGGCAGGAGCAATCAGCCCCAGCATTTT CASSRGGRSNQPQHF TRBV19 once . TRBJ1-5
TGTGCCAGCAGGCCCGGGGTGTTGGACGCAGATACGCAGTATTTT CASRPGVLDADTQYF TRBV28 . . TRBJ2-3
TGCGCCAGCAGGGGCAGGGCGGGGGTCACTGAAGCTTTCTTT CASRGRAGVTEAFF TRBV5-1 . . TRBJ1-1
TGTGCCACCAGTGATTCCGGTGGCTACACCTTC CATSDSGGYTF TRBV24-1 . . TRBJ1-2
TGTGCCAGCAGCCCACGGGGGGCCCACGAGCAGTACTTC CASSPRGAHEQYF TRBV5-6 . . TRBJ2-7
TGTGCCAGCTCACCAGCGAGCGCTAACTATGGCTACACCTTC CASSPASANYGYTF TRBV18 . . TRBJ1-2
TGCGCCAGCAGCCAGGTACGGGACACGGCCTCCTACGAGCAGTACTTC CASSQVRDTASYEQYF TRBV4-3 . . TRBJ2-7
TGTGCCAGCAGCTCTGATACGGGACAGGCTAACTATGGCTACACCTTC CASSSDTGQANYGYTF TRBV5-5 . TRBD1 TRBJ1-2
TGTGCCAGCGGTCAGAGCAATCAGCCCCAGCATTTT CASGQSNQPQHF TRBV6-5 . . TRBJ1-5
TGTGCCAGCACTTACCGGCGGGAGCAGTTCTTC CASTYRREQFF TRBV6-5 . . TRBJ2-1
TGTGCCAGCAGCTTGGACCGGGGGGGCTCCAATGAGCAGTTCTTC CASSLDRGGSNEQFF TRBV5-4 . TRBD2 TRBJ2-1
TGTGCCTGGAGTGTAGAGGGTTTACGGCCGATGAACACTGAAGCTTTCTTT CAWSVEGLRPMNTEAFF TRBV30 . . TRBJ1-1
TGTGCCATCAGCTCAGGGGATCAGCCCCAGCATTTT CAISSGDQPQHF TRBV10-3 . . TRBJ1-5
TGCGCCAGCACATCGGGAGCGTGGGATACGCAGTATTTT CASTSGAWDTQYF TRBV5-1 . . TRBJ2-3
TGTGCCAGTAGTCCCTGGGGACAGGGGGCTAGAGATACGCAGTATTTT CASSPWGQGARDTQYF TRBV19 . TRBD1 TRBJ2-3
TGTGCCAGCAGTCACAGGGGGGCGAACACTGAAGCTTTCTTT CASSHRGANTEAFF TRBV14 . TRBD1 TRBJ1-1
TGTGCCAGCAGCCGTCTAGCGGGGGGGTCTGACACAGATACGCAGTATTTT CASSRLAGGSDTDTQYF TRBV13 . TRBD2 TRBJ2-3